The 8 T cell receptor beta chains reported below all come from one sample, sequenced in a study of shared clonotypes between healthy human individuals. Naive-designated CD8 cells lacked CD45RO, were positively enriched for CCR7, and omitted terminally differentiated effector memory CD45RA+ cells. Profiled with immunoSEQ multiplex PCR; TCRdb holds only in-frame clones, not every one. The sample lists some 2.1 million clones, 85% to 95% occurring once. Sequences were obtained from naive CD8+ T cells sorted from blood. All receptors derive from a man between 18 and 29 years old in good health.

The chain couples TRBV11-2 to TRBJ2-2; D gene unclear. V lost 0 bases and J lost 0, with 5 bases in between. CDR3 length: 15 residues. CDR1 is SGHAT, CDR2 FQNNGV, per germline. The CDR3 loop is CASSLDGSNTGELFF. CDR3 nucleotides: TGTGCCAGCAGCTTAGATGGGTCGAACACCGGGGAGCTGTTTTTT. Together with reference TRBV11-2 and TRBJ2-2, the CDR3 gives the full variable domain: EAGVAQSPRYKIIEKRQSVAFWCNPISGHATLYWYQQILGQGPKLLIQFQNNGVVDDSQLPKDRFSAERLKGVDSTLKIQPAKLEDSAVYLCASSLDGSNTGELFFGEGSRLTVL.

The chain links TRBV6-5 to TRBJ2-5; the D gene could be TRBD1 or TRBD2 (6 bases each). Germline CDR1 reads MNHEY; CDR2 reads SVGAGI. Trimming pared 0 bases from V and 4 bases from J, leaving 12 bases between. This CDR3 comprises 15 residues. The CDR3 protein is CASSYSWGAGETQYF. CDR3 bases: TGTGCCAGCAGTTACTCCTGGGGGGCCGGAGAGACCCAGTACTTC.

As for this clone: The sample carries other DNA sequences with the same CDR3. The V call is TRBV5-1, the J call TRBJ2-1; 7 nucleotides agree with TRBD2. The V segment lost 1 base and the J segment 4 bases; nucleotides outside the gene matches: 5. The CDR3 is 15 amino acids. The V gene's germline CDR1 is SGHRS and CDR2 YFSETQ. CDR3 nucleotides: TGCGCCAGCAGCTTGTCAGCGGGGCCGTACAATGAGCAGTTCTTC. This gives the protein CASSLSAGPYNEQFF.

The chain carries TRBV10-2 and TRBJ1-6; D perhaps matches TRBD1 (5 bases). This CDR3 contains 14 residues. The V gene's germline CDR1 is WSHSY and CDR2 SAAADI. The V end was cut by 0 bases, the J end by 11 bases, with 11 bases between. The CDR3 sequence is CASSESPQVTPLHF. Here the CDR3 DNA reads TGCGCCAGCAGTGAGTCCCCACAGGTTACACCCCTCCACTTT.

J is TRBJ1-1 and V is TRBV2; weak D call: TRBD1 (6 bases). The CDR3 spans 13 residues. Trimming pared 5 bases from V and 5 bases from J, leaving 12 bases between. CDR1 and CDR2 from the germline V gene are SNHLY and FYNNEI. CDR3 protein: CASSYSTGTEAFF. The CDR3 nucleotides read TGTGCCAGCAGTTACTCTACAGGGACTGAAGCTTTCTTT.

The rearrangement links TRBV5-1 to TRBJ1-3, with TRBD1 as a possible D gene (5 bases). This CDR3 spans 16 amino acids. Germline-derived CDR1 and CDR2 are SGHRS and YFSETQ. V lost 4 bases and J 0 bases, leaving 14 bases between the germline ends. DNA of the CDR3: TGCGCCAGCAGCATCGGGACCGCAAGCTCTGGAAACACCATATATTTT. Translation gives CASSIGTASSGNTIYF.

The chain employs TRBV27 and TRBJ2-6, with 12 bases that match TRBD2. CDR3 length: 20 residues. Per germline, CDR1 MNHEY and CDR2 SMNVEV (reference sequence). V shed 3 bases, J shed 2 bases, and the junction held 11 bases outside the gene matches. Written as DNA, the CDR3 is TGTGCCAGCAGTTTCGCAGGACTAGCGGGGATAGGAGCTGGGGCCAACGTCCTGACTTTC. This sequence encodes CASSFAGLAGIGAGANVLTF.

The J gene is TRBJ2-3, the V gene TRBV4-1, with D possibly being TRBD2 (5 bases). In germline, CDR1 is MGHRA, CDR2 YSYEKL. Trimming pared 4 bases from V and 0 bases from J, leaving 8 bases between. The CDR3 contains 14 residues. The CDR3 nucleotides are TGCGCCAGCAGCCTCAGGAGGAGCACAGATACGCAGTATTTT. It specifies CASSLRRSTDTQYF.